A selection of T cell receptor beta chains follows, all from one sample in a study of somatic mutations in cytotoxic T cells in rheumatoid arthritis. Here immunoSEQ multiplex PCR was the method, and the copy in TCRdb shows in-frame clones only, minus some. This sample carries more than 11,000 clones, more than 75% of them seen once, and the ten largest clones take 29%. Sequences were obtained from CD8+ T cells sorted from blood. The receptors come from an adult with rheumatoid arthritis. Each CDR3 is given with its conserved first and last residue. Each record gives: V gene, J gene, D gene, CDR3 length, clone size, CDR3 protein, CDR3 DNA. The D gene is left open where the match is weak. Clone size is stated in some rows and not others, as once, few, many or a class when expanded.

TRBV4-1	TRBJ1-5	NA	14	NA	CASSQGDNNQPQHF	TGCGCCAGCAGCCAGGGGGACAACAATCAGCCCCAGCATTTT
TRBV19	TRBJ1-2	TRBD1	15	NA	CASRPGDRGRFGYTF	TGTGCCAGTAGGCCGGGGGATAGGGGGCGTTTTGGCTACACCTTC
TRBV7-9	TRBJ2-1	TRBD2	17	NA	CASSLDFTSGGYNEQFF	TGTGCCAGCAGCTTAGACTTCACTAGCGGGGGGTACAATGAGCAGTTCTTC
TRBV7-9	TRBJ1-1	NA	14	NA	CASSRTWTNTEAFF	TGTGCCAGCAGCCGGACCTGGACGAACACTGAAGCTTTCTTT
TRBV28	TRBJ2-3	TRBD2	14	NA	CASTQRGAGDTQYF	TGTGCCAGCACTCAGCGGGGGGCAGGAGATACGCAGTATTTT
TRBV9	TRBJ2-7	NA	14	NA	CASSPRGVGYEQYF	TGTGCCAGCAGCCCCCGTGGGGTAGGCTACGAGCAGTACTTC
TRBV6-1	TRBJ1-1	NA	10	few	CASSGPEAFF	TGTGCCAGCAGCGGACCTGAAGCTTTCTTT
TRBV5-1	TRBJ2-3	TRBD2	16	NA	CASSLGAGGPADTQYF	TGCGCCAGCAGCTTGGGAGCGGGAGGGCCCGCAGATACGCAGTATTTT
TRBV2	TRBJ1-1	NA	13	NA	CASRDPYLTEAFF	TGTGCCAGCAGAGATCCATACCTCACTGAAGCTTTCTTT
TRBV7-3	TRBJ2-7	NA	15	NA	CASSLIGGARDEQYF	TGTGCCAGCAGCTTAATAGGGGGGGCGCGGGACGAGCAGTACTTC
TRBV29-1	TRBJ1-2	NA	12	NA	CSVRRLLYGYTF	TGCAGCGTTCGGCGACTGTTGTATGGCTACACCTTC
TRBV2	TRBJ1-1	NA	9	NA	CASSLRAFF	TGTGCCAGCAGCCTACGAGCTTTCTTT
TRBV7-6	TRBJ2-3	TRBD1	15	NA	CASSFRTGRADTQYF	TGTGCCAGCAGCTTTCGGACAGGGAGAGCAGATACGCAGTATTTT
TRBV28	TRBJ2-1	NA	17	once	CASSLRDARGSYNEQFF	TGTGCCAGCAGTTTAAGGGACGCACGAGGCTCCTACAATGAGCAGTTCTTC
TRBV7-8	TRBJ2-7	TRBD1	14	NA	CASSLPGTGWEQYF	TGTGCCAGCAGCCTCCCGGGGACAGGGTGGGAGCAGTACTTC
TRBV10-1	TRBJ1-3	NA	15	NA	CASSEGEYSGNTIYF	TGCGCCAGCAGTGAGGGTGAATACTCTGGAAACACCATATATTTT
TRBV2	TRBJ1-1	NA	10	NA	CASRGQEAFF	TGTGCCAGCAGAGGACAAGAAGCTTTCTTT
TRBV5-4	TRBJ2-3	NA	11	few	CATVNADTQYF	TGTGCCACCGTGAACGCAGATACGCAGTATTTT
TRBV4-3	TRBJ2-1	NA	15	once	CASSQDRSLYNEQFF	TGCGCCAGCAGCCAAGACCGGAGTCTGTACAATGAGCAGTTCTTC
TRBV20-1	TRBJ1-1	NA	11	NA	CSARLNTEAFF	TGCAGTGCTAGATTGAACACTGAAGCTTTCTTT
TRBV6-5	TRBJ2-1	NA	12	NA	CASRYGGGEQFF	TGTGCCAGCAGGTACGGAGGAGGAGAGCAGTTCTTC
TRBV7-8	TRBJ1-2	NA	12	once	CASSPGAYGYTF	TGTGCCAGCAGCCCAGGGGCTTATGGCTACACCTTC
TRBV28	TRBJ2-3	TRBD2	16	once	CASSPYFGGIGDTQYF	TGTGCCAGCAGTCCCTACTTCGGGGGGATCGGAGATACGCAGTATTTT
TRBV27	TRBJ2-2	TRBD1	15	NA	CASSSRDRGTGELFF	TGTGCCAGCAGTTCGAGGGACAGGGGGACCGGGGAGCTGTTTTTT
TRBV28	TRBJ1-2	NA	13	NA	CASGPIGTDGYTF	TGTGCCAGCGGACCTATCGGGACGGATGGCTACACCTTC
TRBV9	TRBJ1-5	NA	14	NA	CASSPGPVNQPQHF	TGTGCCAGCAGCCCGGGACCCGTTAATCAGCCCCAGCATTTT
TRBV19	TRBJ2-7	NA	16	NA	CASSIDGTPSSYEQYF	TGTGCCAGTAGTATAGACGGGACGCCGAGCTCCTACGAGCAGTACTTC
TRBV19	TRBJ1-4	NA	15	once	CASSTFTATNEKLFF	TGTGCCAGTAGTACGTTCACAGCAACTAATGAAAAACTGTTTTTT
TRBV19	TRBJ1-2	TRBD1	15	NA	CASSTLLDRERGYTF	TGTGCCAGTAGTACCCTCCTGGACAGGGAGCGAGGCTACACCTTC
TRBV9	TRBJ2-3	NA	15	NA	CASSGTGTMADTQYF	TGTGCCAGCAGCGGAACCGGGACCATGGCAGATACGCAGTATTTT
TRBV4-1	TRBJ1-5	TRBD1	15	NA	CASSHFRTGGQPQHF	TGCGCCAGCAGCCATTTCCGGACAGGGGGCCAGCCCCAGCATTTT
TRBV7-9	TRBJ2-1	TRBD2	15	NA	CASSSTSGGDNEQFF	TGTGCCAGCAGCTCGACTAGCGGGGGGGACAATGAGCAGTTCTTC
TRBV14	TRBJ2-7	NA	13	few	CASSHSLHIEQYF	TGTGCCAGCAGCCACTCATTACACATCGAGCAGTACTTC
TRBV4-3	TRBJ1-2	NA	14	NA	CASSQELGNYGYTF	TGCGCCAGCAGCCAAGAGTTGGGTAACTATGGCTACACCTTC
TRBV10-3	TRBJ1-2	TRBD1	12	NA	CAGRTGDYGYTF	TGTGCCGGAAGAACAGGGGACTATGGCTACACCTTC
TRBV28	TRBJ2-7	TRBD1	18	few	CASSTRGQGFPLGYEQYF	TGTGCCAGCAGCACTCGAGGACAGGGCTTTCCCTTGGGGTACGAGCAGTACTTC
TRBV4-1	TRBJ2-1	NA	14	once	CASSLQTEYNEQFF	TGCGCCAGCAGCCTCCAGACGGAATACAATGAGCAGTTCTTC
TRBV7-9	TRBJ2-1	TRBD2	16	NA	CASSSLAGGQLDEQFF	TGTGCCAGCAGCTCCTTAGCGGGGGGGCAATTAGATGAGCAGTTCTTC
TRBV19	TRBJ2-1	TRBD2	17	NA	CASSLLLTSGRGAEQFF	TGTGCCAGTAGTCTGCTTTTGACTAGCGGGAGGGGGGCTGAGCAGTTCTTC
TRBV10-2	TRBJ2-3	TRBD1	18	NA	CASSDPRKRTGPPDTQYF	TGCGCCAGCAGTGACCCCCGTAAACGGACAGGGCCCCCAGATACGCAGTATTTT
TRBV7-9	TRBJ2-1	NA	12	NA	CASSLVHNEQFF	TGTGCCAGCAGCTTAGTCCACAATGAGCAGTTCTTC
TRBV5-5	TRBJ2-7	NA	19	NA	CASSFPGQGTSEDLYEQYF	TGTGCCAGCAGCTTCCCGGGACAGGGGACTAGCGAGGACCTCTACGAGCAGTACTTC
TRBV7-6	TRBJ2-3	NA	16	NA	CASRSGAQVSTDTQYF	TGTGCCAGCAGATCCGGGGCACAGGTCAGCACAGATACGCAGTATTTT
TRBV7-2	TRBJ2-1	NA	15	NA	CASSYRRGSYNEQFF	TGTGCCAGCAGCTACCGCCGGGGCAGCTACAATGAGCAGTTCTTC
TRBV5-1	TRBJ1-2	NA	16	once	CASSLTFHTMDYGYTF	TGCGCCAGCAGCTTGACTTTTCACACGATGGACTATGGCTACACCTTC